Reported below is one T cell receptor (beta chain). This entry is derived from a study of shared clonotypes between healthy human individuals. Donors were healthy HIV-negative adults without recently reported acute infections or vaccinations. V lost 8 bases to trimming and J lost 4 bases; unmatched junction nucleotides: 6. The CDR3 is 12 amino acids. Germline loops: CDR1 SQVTM, CDR2 ANQGSEA. Assay used: immunoSEQ multiplex PCR; TCRdb lists only in-frame clones, some missing. The repertoire has 600,000 to 750,000 clones, 90% of them found once; the top ten carry 34%. The gene calls are TRBV29-1 and TRBJ2-3, with 7 positions matching TRBD1. This TCR was sampled from a man younger than 35 in good health. Some clones in this sample may be carry-over from other donors' samples. Sequenced: memory CD8+ T cells from PBMCs. As for subset: CD45RO+ cells pooled with CCR7-negative TemRA cells. CDR3 coding DNA: TGCAGCACCCGACAGGGAGCAGATACGCAGTATTTT. Protein product: CSTRQGADTQYF.